The text below deals with one T cell receptor beta chain. The sample is drawn from a study of blood T cells in healthy people across ages. Together with a sample-barcoded 5' primer, a J-beta primer mix was included in a second PCR lasting about 6 to 11 cycles. Via MiXCR, TCRdb re-called the 5' RACE reads, giving one row per CDR3 protein. The data hold 760,000 or so distinct CDR3 sequences, with roughly 25% observed a single time. This CDR3 spans 11 amino acids. Looked up from germline, CDR1 is MDHEN and CDR2 is SYDVKM. V was pared by 4 bases and J by 6 bases, with 5 bases between. A further study also used this sample, focusing on T cells of mothers and their children.

The clonotype was recovered from a boy younger than 18 in good health. Source material: blood. The rearrangement links TRBV28 to TRBJ2-3; D unresolved. This chain's CDR3 is CASSSQDTQYF. The CDR3 region has the DNA TGTGCCAGCAGTTCCCAGGATACGCAGTATTTT.